This record looks at one T cell receptor (beta chain) sequence and its context. These data originate in a study of Ad26.COV2.S vaccination and SARS-CoV-2 variants. The method was immunoSEQ multiplex PCR; TCRdb's version includes in-frame clones alone and lacks a portion of them. The table shows a few hundred thousand clones, with 87% occurring only once. There are 14 residues in the CDR3. The germline V gene encodes CDR1 SGHDT and CDR2 YYEEEE. V was pared by 6 bases and J by 0 bases, with 7 bases between. The treatment here: about 20 received Ad26.COV2.S at low or high dose, single or two shots; about 5 received placebo; per-sample allocation not given. Samples came from day 63 after the first vaccine or placebo injection.

The chain employs TRBV5-6 and TRBJ2-6; D possibly corresponds to TRBD1 (5 bases). The sample in question was peripheral blood, obtained in a trial of Ad26.COV2.S vaccine versus placebo. The receptor was isolated from a person aged 18 to 59 who received the Ad26.COV2.S COVID-19 vaccine or a placebo. CDR3 coding DNA: TGTGCCAGCAATCAGGGCTCTGGGGCCAACGTCCTGACTTTC. This encodes CASNQGSGANVLTF. The full variable domain, its missing parts supplied by reference TRBV5-6 and TRBJ2-6, is DAGVTQSPTHLIKTRGQQVTLRCSPKSGHDTVSWYQQALGQGPQFIFQYYEEEERQRGNFPDRFSGHQFPNYSSELNVNALLLGDSALYLCASNQGSGANVLTFGAGSRLTVL.